This T cell receptor (beta chain) was retrieved from a study of shared clonotypes between healthy human individuals. The V end lost 4 bases, the J end lost 4 bases, and 2 bases lay between the germline ends. The germline V gene has CDR1 SNHLY and CDR2 FYNNEI. This CDR3 has 10 residues. Data came from immunoSEQ multiplex PCR; TCRdb stores just in-frame clones and leaves some out. This sample has 950,000 to 1,100,000 clones, with about 75% found just once. A remark on this clone: A much larger clone is a single base away; this may be a read error.

The chain uses TRBV2 and TRBJ2-7; no reliable D call. Sequencing was done on a sample of memory CD4+ T cells sorted from blood. Described subset: CD45RA-negative fraction. The TCR was taken from a man between 18 and 35 years old in good health. CDR3 nucleotide sequence: TGTGCCAGCAGTGGATACGAGCAGTACTTC. Amino acids: CASSGYEQYF.